This TCR beta chain originates from a study of CD8 T cells in ankylosing spondylitis. Whole-study results and caveats: Disease-linked clones proved CD8+ and comparatively uncommon in peripheral blood. Earlier authors reported some of these motif variants in reactive arthritis synovial fluid and blood.

Researchers built TCR beta libraries using quantitative 5'-RACE with molecular barcodes. One entry per CDR3 protein, called by TCRdb with MiXCR from the 5' RACE reads. The sample lists about 42,000 distinct CDR3 sequences, around 3.8% occurring once. This clonotype was observed at least ten times. Antigen specificity is unknown. Trimming stripped 7 bases from V and 0 bases from J, with 11 bases between. Germline V gene lookup returns CDR1 SGDLS and CDR2 YYNGEE. This CDR3 region has 14 residues. The rearrangement joins TRBV9 to TRBJ2-1, with D perhaps given as TRBD1 or TRBD2 (5 bases each). This clonotype was sampled from a female donor with ankylosing spondylitis or in good health (not recorded which). The material sequenced was blood, either unsorted or a sorted T cell fraction (not recorded which). The CDR3 bases are TGTGCCAGCGGGGGTCCTAGCTCCTACAATGAGCAGTTCTTC. It encodes CASGGPSSYNEQFF. The complete variable domain, with remaining parts taken from reference TRBV9 and TRBJ2-1, reads DSGVTQTPKHLITATGQRVTLRCSPRSGDLSVYWYQQSLDQGLQFLIQYYNGEERAKGNILERFSAQQFPDLHSELNLSSLELGDSALYFCASGGPSSYNEQFFGPGTRLTVL.